This T cell receptor (beta chain) comes out of a study of PD-1 blockade in classical Hodgkin lymphoma. In the study overall: Intravenous nivolumab at 3 mg/kg was given to patients every 2 weeks.

The time point was: cycle 4 day 1 (C4D1), after 6 weeks of nivolumab. Each patient's relapse followed autologous stem cell transplantation, and brentuximab vedotin exposure varied. In regard to this clone: Its antigen is still unknown.

Profiled with immunoSEQ multiplex PCR; TCRdb holds only in-frame clones, not every one. The sample contains about 90,000 clones, 75% to 85% of which appear only once. CDR1 and CDR2 (germline): SGDLS, YYNGEE. This CDR3 contains 18 residues. Trimming left V 0 bases short and J 0 bases short, with 19 bases between. Study-level findings and limits: TCR diversity rose significantly by C4D1 in CD4+ but not CD8+ cells. Baseline diversity in complete responders resembled that of newly diagnosed patients.

The chain recombines TRBV9 with TRBJ2-7; D may match TRBD1 or TRBD2 (5 bases each). Here the sequenced sample was peripheral blood mononuclear cells (PBMCs), taken before the fourth cycle of nivolumab. This clonotype originated in a human donor with classical Hodgkin lymphoma. Here the CDR3 reads CASSVGALGTSISYEQYF. The DNA of the CDR3 is TGTGCCAGCAGCGTAGGGGCCTTAGGGACCAGTATCTCCTACGAGCAGTACTTC. The full variable domain, with the rest looked up from reference TRBV9 and TRBJ2-7, is DSGVTQTPKHLITATGQRVTLRCSPRSGDLSVYWYQQSLDQGLQFLIQYYNGEERAKGNILERFSAQQFPDLHSELNLSSLELGDSALYFCASSVGALGTSISYEQYFGPGTRLTVT.